These T cell receptor beta chains were read from a single sample in a study of blood T cells in healthy people across ages. Via MiXCR, TCRdb re-called the 5' RACE reads, giving one row per CDR3 protein. The table lists about 900,000 distinct CDR3 sequences, about 48% of them singletons, with roughly an eighth in the top ten. The sequencing sample was made of blood. These receptors came from a man aged 25 to 40 in good health. The CDR3 runs from the conserved cysteine through the conserved F or W. D genes are given only for firm matches. Some rows have no size entry. The others give once, few or many, or a class for an expanded clone.

D: TRBD1
J: TRBJ1-4
size: .
V: TRBV5-1
DNA: TGCGCCAGCAGCGTCGGGACAGGGGATGAAAAACTGTTTTTT
CDR3: CASSVGTGDEKLFF

D: .
J: TRBJ1-2
size: many
V: TRBV4-3
DNA: TGCGCCAGCAGCCAAGATCCGATTAGTCTATCTAACTATGGCTACACCTTC
CDR3: CASSQDPISLSNYGYTF

D: .
J: TRBJ2-7
size: .
V: TRBV12-3/TRBV12-4
DNA: TGTGCCAGCAGACCTCCTTCCTACGAGCAGTACTTC
CDR3: CASRPPSYEQYF

D: .
J: TRBJ2-3
size: .
V: TRBV9
DNA: TGTGCCAGCAGCGTAGTAGGGGAATCCACAGATACGCAGTATTTT
CDR3: CASSVVGESTDTQYF

D: .
J: TRBJ2-5
size: .
V: TRBV4-3
DNA: TGCGCCAGCAGTCGCATGGACAGCAACAATGAGCAGTACTTC
CDR3: CASSRMDSNNEQYF

D: TRBD1
J: TRBJ2-1
size: .
V: TRBV5-1
DNA: TGCGCCAGCAGCTTGGCCTGGACAGGGGTGGGAGAACAGTTCTTC
CDR3: CASSLAWTGVGEQFF

D: .
J: TRBJ2-2
size: .
V: TRBV2
DNA: TGTGCCAGCAGTGCCCAGAGGAACACCGGGGAGCTGTTTTTT
CDR3: CASSAQRNTGELFF

D: TRBD2
J: TRBJ2-2
size: .
V: TRBV29-1
DNA: TGCAGCGTTGGGGGACTAGCGGGGAGGTCGAACACCGGGGAGCTGTTTTTT
CDR3: CSVGGLAGRSNTGELFF

D: .
J: TRBJ1-2
size: .
V: TRBV12-3/TRBV12-4
DNA: TGTGCCAGCAGGTCTTGGATCTTAAGCTATGGCTACACCTTC
CDR3: CASRSWILSYGYTF

D: TRBD1
J: TRBJ2-7
size: .
V: TRBV7-9
DNA: TGTGCCAGCAGCACAGGACAGGATTCCTTCTACGAGCAGTACTTC
CDR3: CASSTGQDSFYEQYF

D: .
J: TRBJ2-5
size: .
V: TRBV11-2
DNA: TGTGCCAGCAGCTTTGGCTGGGGACCTCGACAAGAGACCCAGTACTTC
CDR3: CASSFGWGPRQETQYF

D: TRBD1
J: TRBJ2-5
size: .
V: TRBV29-1
DNA: TGCAGCGTTGATTCCCCGGGACAGGGTATGTTGGAGACCCAGTACTTC
CDR3: CSVDSPGQGMLETQYF

D: .
J: TRBJ1-5
size: .
V: TRBV30
DNA: TGTGCCTGGAGGATGGGCCTCAATCAGCCCCAGCATTTT
CDR3: CAWRMGLNQPQHF

D: TRBD2
J: TRBJ2-1
size: .
V: TRBV2
DNA: TGTGCCAGCAGTGAAAAGACTAGCTTTTACAATGAGCAGTTCTTC
CDR3: CASSEKTSFYNEQFF

D: TRBD1
J: TRBJ2-7
size: .
V: TRBV6-5
DNA: TGTGCCAGCAGGAGAACCGGGACAGTCCTCTACGAGCAGTACTTC
CDR3: CASRRTGTVLYEQYF

D: .
J: TRBJ2-5
size: .
V: TRBV9
DNA: TGTGCCACCAACTTCGGCCAGCCGCTACCAAACGGGCCCCAAGAGACCCAGTACTTC
CDR3: CATNFGQPLPNGPQETQYF

D: .
J: TRBJ2-7
size: .
V: TRBV29-1
DNA: TGCAGCATCTACACCGGGGAGCAGTACTTC
CDR3: CSIYTGEQYF

D: TRBD1
J: TRBJ1-4
size: .
V: TRBV5-1
DNA: TGCGCCAGCAGATCGGGACAGCTGAATGAAAAACTGTTTTTT
CDR3: CASRSGQLNEKLFF

D: .
J: TRBJ2-3
size: once
V: TRBV20-1
DNA: TGCAGTGCGGTAGGGCACCTCCTGGAAGATACGCAGTATTTT
CDR3: CSAVGHLLEDTQYF

D: .
J: TRBJ1-1
size: .
V: TRBV20-1
DNA: TGCAGTGCTAGAGATGCAGGGACCCGGACATCTGAAGCTTTCTTT
CDR3: CSARDAGTRTSEAFF

D: TRBD1
J: TRBJ1-5
size: .
V: TRBV6-2/TRBV6-3
DNA: TGTGCCAGCAGTGTCGGACAGGGTAGCCAGCCCCAGCATTTT
CDR3: CASSVGQGSQPQHF

D: .
J: TRBJ1-1
size: .
V: TRBV21-1
DNA: TGTGCCAGCAGCAAAGGTAACGGGGATCTGAACACTGAAGCTTTCTTT
CDR3: CASSKGNGDLNTEAFF

D: .
J: TRBJ2-4
size: many
V: TRBV6-6
DNA: TGTGCCAGCAGCTCCGGGGGCGAAAACATTCAGTACTTC
CDR3: CASSSGGENIQYF

D: .
J: TRBJ2-7
size: .
V: TRBV6-1
DNA: TGTGCCAGCAGTGAACTCGGCACCTCCTACGAGCAGTACTTC
CDR3: CASSELGTSYEQYF

D: TRBD2
J: TRBJ2-3
size: .
V: TRBV28
DNA: TGTGCCAGCAGTTTTCCGGGGGGGCAAACAGATACGCAGTATTTT
CDR3: CASSFPGGQTDTQYF

D: .
J: TRBJ2-1
size: few
V: TRBV5-1
DNA: TGCGCCAGCAGCTACCGGGACACTTACAATGAGCAGTTCTTC
CDR3: CASSYRDTYNEQFF

D: .
J: TRBJ2-5
size: once
V: TRBV28
DNA: TGTGCCAGCACCCAGCAACCCTACAATGAGCAGTACTTC
CDR3: CASTQQPYNEQYF

D: TRBD2
J: TRBJ2-4
size: .
V: TRBV7-2
DNA: TGTGCCAGCAGCCCCACGGGAGGGGGGGGGCTTGGCATTCAGTACTTC
CDR3: CASSPTGGGGLGIQYF

D: TRBD2
J: TRBJ2-7
size: few
V: TRBV15
DNA: TGTGCCACCGCGAGGACTAGCGGTGCCTACGAGCAGTACTTC
CDR3: CATARTSGAYEQYF

D: .
J: TRBJ2-1
size: .
V: TRBV20-1
DNA: TGCAGTGCGGGGGGTCGGGACAATGAGCAGTTCTTC
CDR3: CSAGGRDNEQFF

D: TRBD1
J: TRBJ1-1
size: .
V: TRBV5-1
DNA: TGCGCCAGCAGCGAAATGACAGGGGGCTCTGAAGCTTTCTTT
CDR3: CASSEMTGGSEAFF

D: .
J: TRBJ1-2
size: many
V: TRBV7-9
DNA: TGTGCCAGCAGCTTAGGGGTGTATGGCTACACCTTC
CDR3: CASSLGVYGYTF

D: .
J: TRBJ2-1
size: .
V: TRBV4-1
DNA: TGCGCCAGCAGCCAAGATCGAACTGGGGGAAAGGATGAGCAGTTCTTC
CDR3: CASSQDRTGGKDEQFF

D: .
J: TRBJ1-6
size: .
V: TRBV6-6
DNA: TGTGCCAGCAGCAACGCCGACCAGGGTACACGATTTTCACCCCTCCACTTT
CDR3: CASSNADQGTRFSPLHF

D: .
J: TRBJ2-3
size: few
V: TRBV28
DNA: TGTGCCAGCATCCCCCTGAGGGGGGACACAGATACGCAGTATTTT
CDR3: CASIPLRGDTDTQYF

D: TRBD2
J: TRBJ2-7
size: .
V: TRBV7-2
DNA: TGTGCCAGCAGCCCGAGGACTAGCGCGGGGCAGTACTTC
CDR3: CASSPRTSAGQYF

D: TRBD2
J: TRBJ2-3
size: few
V: TRBV28
DNA: TGTGCCAGCAGCCGGGGGGGCGAGGATACGCAGTATTTT
CDR3: CASSRGGEDTQYF

D: TRBD1
J: TRBJ1-2
size: .
V: TRBV9
DNA: TGTGCCAGCAGCTACCGGGACAGCGGGGCCGGCTACACCTTC
CDR3: CASSYRDSGAGYTF

D: .
J: TRBJ1-4
size: .
V: TRBV27
DNA: TGTGCCAGCAGTTTAACGGCAGGGGCCCATGAAAAACTGTTTTTT
CDR3: CASSLTAGAHEKLFF

D: .
J: TRBJ2-7
size: .
V: TRBV25-1
DNA: TGTGCCAGCAGCCGGGACGGCCTTCTCTCCGAGCAGTACTTC
CDR3: CASSRDGLLSEQYF

D: TRBD1
J: TRBJ2-3
size: .
V: TRBV11-2
DNA: TGTGCCAGCAGCTCTCGCTGGGACAGGGGCACAGATACGCAGTATTTT
CDR3: CASSSRWDRGTDTQYF

D: TRBD1
J: TRBJ2-7
size: few
V: TRBV29-1
DNA: TGCAGCGAAGAGGGGGCTCCCCTCTACGAGCAGTACTTC
CDR3: CSEEGAPLYEQYF

D: TRBD2
J: TRBJ2-3
size: .
V: TRBV28
DNA: TGTGCCAGCAGTTTATGGGGCAGCGGGGATGGTACGCAGTATTTT
CDR3: CASSLWGSGDGTQYF

D: .
J: TRBJ2-1
size: few
V: TRBV27
DNA: TGTGCCAGCAGTTTGGTCGGTGAGATTTTTAGTGAGCAGTTCTTC
CDR3: CASSLVGEIFSEQFF

D: .
J: TRBJ2-7
size: few
V: TRBV21-1
DNA: TGTGCCAGCAGCCATGGACAGGTGATAATCTACGAGCAGTACTTC
CDR3: CASSHGQVIIYEQYF

D: .
J: TRBJ1-2
size: .
V: TRBV14
DNA: TGTGCCAGCAGCCAAGATTTCGGAGGGTCCTACACCTTC
CDR3: CASSQDFGGSYTF